What follows is one TCR beta chain and its context. Germline V CDR1 and CDR2: SGHTA, FQGTGA. V lost 6 bases and J 0 bases, leaving 8 bases between the germline ends. The CDR3 loop spans 14 amino acids. RNA was isolated and reverse transcribed to cDNA, the sequencing template. The data were produced by immunoSEQ multiplex PCR, yet TCRdb's version contains in-frame clones alone and is incomplete. The table has about 12,000 clones, more than 55% seen once. This entry comes from a study of CD8+ T cells in alopecia areata. About the study: In an open-label trial, patients got 5 to 10 mg tofacitinib twice daily.

As part of sample collection, lesional scalp punch biopsies and peripheral blood were taken from alopecia areata patients. Sample: skin. This chain links TRBV7-3 with TRBJ2-2; D is undetermined. The receptor was derived from a human donor with alopecia areata. The CDR3 loop is CASRRFPNTGELFF. CDR3 sequence (DNA): TGTGCCAGCAGGAGATTTCCGAACACCGGGGAGCTGTTTTTT. The full variable domain, in which reference TRBV7-3 and TRBJ2-2 provide the parts outside the CDR3, is GAGVSQTPSNKVTEKGKYVELRCDPISGHTALYWYRQSLGQGPEFLIYFQGTGAADDSGLPNDRFFAVRPEGSVSTLKIQRTERGDSAVYLCASRRFPNTGELFFGEGSRLTVL.